A single sample is the source of the 8 T cell receptor beta chains below, sequenced in a study of vaccination and CD4 T cells after COVID-19. This sample's treatment: approximately 9-day PBMC culture with coronavirus spike peptide pools or control peptides (ViraFEST assay). With the Oncomine TCR Beta short-read assay, DNA from cultured CD4+ T cells was sequenced. TCRdb independently ran MiXCR on the PCR reads; one entry per CDR3 protein. The profile shows around 16,000 distinct CDR3 sequences, about 52% of them singletons. The antigens for these receptors are not known. Material: CD4+ T cells from blood, cultured in vitro, obtained before SARS-CoV-2 vaccination. These receptor sequences come from a human donor who had recovered from COVID-19.

The DNA for the CDR3 is TGTGCCAGCTGGACAGGGACTGAAGCTTTCTTT. This gives the protein CASWTGTEAFF. The chain employs TRBV6-1 and TRBJ1-1; the match to TRBD1 covers 8 bases. This CDR3 region has 11 residues. CDR1 is MNHNS, CDR2 SASEGT, per germline. V gave up 8 bases and J gave up 5 bases; unmatched junction bases: 1.

The V and J genes are TRBV10-3 and TRBJ1-2, with TRBD1 identical over 7 bases. The germline V gene encodes CDR1 ENHRY and CDR2 SYGVKD. The junction had 4 bases not matched to a gene; V was cut back by 2 bases and J by 4 bases. The length of the CDR3 is 14 residues. CDR3: CAISEPGQIYGYTF. The CDR3 nucleotides read TGTGCCATCAGTGAGCCGGGACAGATCTATGGCTACACCTTC.

The chain has TRBV19 and TRBJ2-3, with 7 bases matching TRBD1. The CDR3 is made up of 14 amino acids. The V gene's germline CDR1 is LNHDA and CDR2 SQIVND (reference sequence). Germline trimming cut 6 bases from V and 2 bases from J; bases unmatched to any gene: 5. CDR3 protein: CASRTQGYTDTQYF. CDR3 sequence (DNA): TGTGCCAGTAGGACACAGGGGTACACAGATACGCAGTATTTT. The full variable domain, with the rest looked up from reference TRBV19 and TRBJ2-3, is DGGITQSPKYLFRKEGQNVTLSCEQNLNHDAMYWYRQDPGQGLRLIYYSQIVNDFQKGDIAEGYSVSREKKESFPLTVTSAQKNPTAFYLCASRTQGYTDTQYFGPGTRLTVL.

The chain links TRBV2 to TRBJ2-7, with D tentatively TRBD2 (6 bases). Per germline, CDR1 SNHLY and CDR2 FYNNEI. V lost 6 bases to trimming and J lost 3 bases, with 12 bases between them. The CDR3 has 13 amino acids. In DNA form, the CDR3 reads TGTGCCAGCAGCGGGACTGGGAACTACGAGCAGTACTTC. This encodes CASSGTGNYEQYF.

The chain links TRBV11-3 to TRBJ1-2, with D hard to call. The germline gives CDR1 SGHNT, CDR2 YENEEA. The germline V and J ends were trimmed by 0 bases and 0 bases, with 5 bases remaining between them. CDR3 size: 14 residues. This CDR3 is CASSLDTANYGYTF. In DNA form, the CDR3 reads TGTGCCAGCAGCTTAGACACAGCTAACTATGGCTACACCTTC.

This chain links TRBV15 with TRBJ1-5; 7 bases align to TRBD1. This CDR3 region has 16 residues. The J segment lost 3 bases and the V segment lost 5 bases, leaving 10 bases of the junction unmatched. Germline CDR1 reads LNHNV; CDR2 reads YYDKDF (reference sequence). The CDR3, as DNA: TGTGCCACCAGCCCGACAGGGCGTCCGGTCAATCAGCCCCAGCATTTT. As protein: CATSPTGRPVNQPQHF.

The V and J genes are TRBV20-1 and TRBJ1-5; D ambiguous. Looked up from germline, CDR1 is DFQATT and CDR2 is SNEGSKA (reference sequence). V lost 1 base to trimming and J lost 0 bases, with 19 bases between them. The CDR3 sequence is 18 residues long. For the CDR3, the DNA is TGCAGTGCTAGAGGTCCGGCCTTCGGGGATGGTAGCAATCAGCCCCAGCATTTT. Translating gives CSARGPAFGDGSNQPQHF.

The CDR3 is CASTLSDFYGYTF. CDR3 DNA sequence: TGTGCCAGTACCCTCTCGGACTTCTATGGCTACACCTTC. The chain is built from TRBV19 and TRBJ1-2, with unresolved D. Germline V gives CDR1 LNHDA, CDR2 SQIVND (reference sequence). CDR3 length equals 13 residues. Trimming removed 7 bases at V and 4 bases at J, with 13 bases between.